These 5 T cell receptor beta chains originate from one sample sequenced in a study of Ad26.COV2.S vaccination and SARS-CoV-2 variants. This table comes from immunoSEQ multiplex PCR, and its TCRdb copy is limited to in-frame clones, with some not included. The sample shows around 300,000 clones, 75% to 90% of them seen only once. Treatment in this sample: around 19 received Ad26.COV2.S at low or high dose, single or two shots; about five received placebo; per-sample allocation not given. Sampling happened 63 days after the first vaccine or placebo injection. The specimen comprised peripheral blood, sampled in a trial of Ad26.COV2.S vaccine versus placebo. Receptors originate from a person aged 18-60 years who received the Ad26.COV2.S COVID-19 vaccine or a placebo.

The chain has TRBV6-1 and TRBJ2-2, with TRBD1 matching over 7 bases. Germline V lookup: CDR1 MNHNS, CDR2 SASEGT. The CDR3 spans 19 residues. Trimming at V came to 6 bases and at J to 0 bases, leaving 16 bases not matched to a gene. CDR3 sequence (DNA): TGTGCCAGCAGGGAAACACCCTGGGGGACAGTGACGAACACCGGGGAGCTGTTTTTT. It translates to CASRETPWGTVTNTGELFF.

The chain uses TRBV11-2 and TRBJ2-7, with D possibly being TRBD2 (6 bases). V shed 4 bases and J shed 6 bases, with 10 bases lying between them. Germline V gene lookup returns CDR1 SGHAT and CDR2 FQNNGV. The CDR3 contains 12 residues. The CDR3: CASSSPRGEQYV. The CDR3 DNA sequence: TGTGCCAGCAGCTCCCCGCGGGGCGAGCAGTACGTC.

In regard to this clone: Other DNA variants within this sample encode the same CDR3. The J gene is TRBJ2-7, the V gene TRBV7-9; unclear D gene. The CDR3 extends over 12 amino acids. V was shortened by 1 base and J by 1 base, with 2 bases between the two germline ends. CDR1 and CDR2 (germline): SEHNR, FQNEAQ (reference sequence). The CDR3 DNA is TGTGCCAGCAGCTTAGGGTCCTACGAGCAGTACTTC. Amino acids: CASSLGSYEQYF.

This clone has a handful of counts. The chain couples TRBV12-3 or TRBV12-4 to TRBJ1-1, with a possible D match to TRBD1 (6 bases). This CDR3 is built from 13 residues. V lost 6 bases and J 0 bases, leaving 8 bases between the germline ends. The CDR3 is CASRGDMNTEAFF. CDR3 nucleotides: TGTGCCAGCAGGGGGGACATGAACACTGAAGCTTTCTTT.

This clone was picked up a small number of times. The V and J genes are TRBV4-3 and TRBJ2-2; D might be TRBD2 (5 bases). Trimming shortened V by 4 bases and J by 7 bases, and 7 bases separated the two germline ends. Per the germline V gene, CDR1 is LGHNA and CDR2 is YSLEER. The CDR3 runs to 12 residues. The CDR3 protein is CASSLGGGELFF. In DNA, the CDR3 is TGCGCCAGCAGCCTCGGAGGCGGGGAGCTGTTTTTT.